This T cell receptor (beta chain) comes out of a study of human T cells and chemical hapten exposure. This clonotype has a single count. Germline-derived CDR1 and CDR2 are MGHDK and SYGVNS. V gave up 4 bases and J gave up 5 bases; unmatched junction bases: 8. There are 14 residues in the CDR3. The library tagged each cDNA molecule with unique molecular identifiers. MiXCR was run by TCRdb on the RACE reads, yielding one entry per CDR3 protein. The sample holds tens of thousands of distinct CDR3 sequences, roughly a tenth seen once. As for time point: patch test 1, 2 weeks after DPC sensitization. Treatment indicated: therapeutic diphenylcyclopropenone sensitization with weekly scalp DPC.

This sequence originates from a man in his forties or fifties with alopecia areata. Some clones in this sample may be carry-over from other donors' samples. This chain joins TRBV25-1 and TRBJ2-7; 7 bases align to TRBD2. The specimen was whole blood, collected in connection with sensitization to the hapten diphenylcyclopropenone (DPC). Here the CDR3 reads CASSGDYRRDEQYF. In DNA, the CDR3 is TGTGCCAGCAGTGGGGACTACCGACGGGACGAGCAGTACTTC.